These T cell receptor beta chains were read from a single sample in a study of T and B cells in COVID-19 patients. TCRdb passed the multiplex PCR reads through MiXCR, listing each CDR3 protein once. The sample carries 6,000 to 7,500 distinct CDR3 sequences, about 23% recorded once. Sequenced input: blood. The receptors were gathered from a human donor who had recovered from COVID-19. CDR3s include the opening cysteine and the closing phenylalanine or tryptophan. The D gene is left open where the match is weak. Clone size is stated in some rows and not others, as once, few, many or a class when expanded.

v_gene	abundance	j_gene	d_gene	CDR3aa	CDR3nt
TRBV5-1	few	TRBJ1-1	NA	CASSLPQGTLVNTEAFF	TGCGCCAGCAGCTTGCCACAGGGCACTCTAGTGAACACTGAAGCTTTCTTT
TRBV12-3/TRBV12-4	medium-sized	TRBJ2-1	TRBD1	CASRGTGVKEQFF	TGTGCCAGCAGGGGGACAGGGGTAAAGGAGCAGTTCTTC
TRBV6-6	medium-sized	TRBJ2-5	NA	CASRPGRETQYF	TGTGCCAGCCGACCGGGAAGAGAGACCCAGTACTTC
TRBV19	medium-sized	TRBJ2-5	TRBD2	CASSDTRDRRTSGEETQYF	TGTGCCAGTAGTGATACTAGGGACCGAAGGACTAGCGGGGAAGAGACCCAGTACTTC
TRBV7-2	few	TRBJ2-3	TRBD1	CASSPSGTGKRDTQYF	TGTGCCAGCAGCCCCAGTGGGACAGGGAAGCGAGATACGCAGTATTTT
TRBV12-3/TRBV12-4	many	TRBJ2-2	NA	CASTPGRSAGELFF	TGTGCCAGCACTCCGGGCCGCTCGGCCGGGGAGCTGTTTTTT
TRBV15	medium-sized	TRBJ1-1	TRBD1	CATSRVGQGAAFF	TGTGCCACCAGCAGGGTGGGACAGGGGGCAGCTTTCTTT
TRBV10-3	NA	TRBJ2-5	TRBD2	CAISGGGNQETQYF	TGTGCCATCAGCGGCGGGGGTAATCAAGAGACCCAGTACTTC
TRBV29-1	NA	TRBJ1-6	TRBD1	CSAGQGRNSPLHF	TGCAGCGCTGGACAGGGGAGGAATTCACCCCTCCACTTT
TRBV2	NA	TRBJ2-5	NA	CASSEETQYF	TGTGCCAGCAGTGAAGAGACCCAGTACTTC
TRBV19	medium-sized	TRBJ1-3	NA	CASTRTLGSGNTIYF	TGTGCCAGTACCAGAACGCTCGGGTCCGGAAACACCATATATTTT
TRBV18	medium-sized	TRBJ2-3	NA	CASSPTDTQYF	TGTGCCAGCTCCCCCACAGATACGCAGTATTTT
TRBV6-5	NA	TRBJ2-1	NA	CASSRGHNEQFF	TGTGCCAGCAGCAGGGGACACAATGAGCAGTTCTTC
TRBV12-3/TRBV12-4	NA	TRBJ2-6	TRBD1	CASSLGQGYGGANVLTF	TGTGCCAGCTCCCTGGGACAGGGGTATGGTGGGGCCAACGTCCTGACTTTC
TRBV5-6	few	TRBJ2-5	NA	CASSLGTTRNIKETQYF	TGTGCCAGCAGCTTGGGGACAACTAGAAACATAAAAGAGACCCAGTACTTC
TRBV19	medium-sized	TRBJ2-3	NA	CASSKRVFSTDTQYF	TGTGCCAGTAGTAAGAGGGTCTTCAGCACAGATACGCAGTATTTT
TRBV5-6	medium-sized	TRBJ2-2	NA	CASSLGGGTGELFF	TGTGCCAGCAGCTTGGGTGGAGGAACCGGGGAGCTGTTTTTT
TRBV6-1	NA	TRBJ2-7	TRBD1	CASSTPGQLSYEQYF	TGTGCCAGCAGTACTCCGGGACAGCTATCCTACGAGCAGTACTTC
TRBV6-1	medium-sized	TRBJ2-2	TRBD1	CASRGTGGENTGELFF	TGTGCCAGCAGAGGGACAGGGGGCGAGAACACCGGGGAGCTGTTTTTT
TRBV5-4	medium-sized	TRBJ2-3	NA	CASSPKGGLDTQYF	TGTGCCAGCAGCCCGAAGGGGGGGCTGGATACGCAGTATTTT
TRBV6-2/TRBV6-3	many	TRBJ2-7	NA	CASSPSGGKYEQYF	TGTGCCAGCAGTCCTAGTGGGGGGAAATACGAGCAGTACTTC
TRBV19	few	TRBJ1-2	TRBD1	CASSIYRGVYTF	TGTGCCAGTAGTATTTACAGGGGAGTCTACACCTTC
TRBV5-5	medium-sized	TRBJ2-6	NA	CASSLDDSGANVLTF	TGTGCCAGCAGCTTGGACGACTCTGGGGCCAACGTCCTGACTTTC
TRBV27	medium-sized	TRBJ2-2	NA	CASSSLRTAGELFF	TGTGCCAGCAGCTCTCTACGTACTGCCGGGGAGCTGTTTTTT
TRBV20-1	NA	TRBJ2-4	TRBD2	CSATRAGDKNIQYF	TGCAGTGCTACACGTGCGGGGGACAAAAACATTCAGTACTTC
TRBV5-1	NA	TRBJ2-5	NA	CASSFVGDETQYF	TGCGCCAGCAGCTTCGTGGGGGACGAGACCCAGTACTTC
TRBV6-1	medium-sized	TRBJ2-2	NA	CASSPRAGKGAGELFF	TGTGCCAGCAGTCCACGAGCGGGGAAGGGGGCCGGGGAGCTGTTTTTT
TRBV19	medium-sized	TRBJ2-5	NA	CASSTTLKGEGFETQYF	TGTGCCAGTAGTACCACCTTAAAAGGGGAAGGGTTCGAGACCCAGTACTTC
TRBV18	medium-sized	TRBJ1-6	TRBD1	CASSDLGTGNSPLHF	TGTGCCAGCTCAGATCTGGGGACAGGGAATTCACCCCTCCACTTT
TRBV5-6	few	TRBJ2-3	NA	CASMVGVSTDTQYF	TGCGCCAGCATGGTGGGGGTTAGCACAGATACGCAGTATTTT
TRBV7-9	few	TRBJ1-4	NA	CASSLLQDSEKLFF	TGTGCCAGCAGCCTACTCCAAGACAGTGAAAAACTGTTTTTT
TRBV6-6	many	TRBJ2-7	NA	CASSVGLSSYEQYF	TGTGCCAGCAGCGTGGGCTTGAGCTCCTACGAGCAGTACTTC
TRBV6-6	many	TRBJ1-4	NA	CASSYQGPNEKLFF	TGTGCCAGCAGTTACCAGGGACCTAATGAAAAACTGTTTTTT
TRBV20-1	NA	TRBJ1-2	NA	CSASQSLNYGYTF	TGCAGTGCCTCACAGTCACTTAACTATGGCTACACCTTC
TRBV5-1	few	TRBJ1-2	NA	CASSLKDFIYGYTF	TGCGCCAGCAGCTTGAAGGACTTTATCTATGGCTACACCTTC
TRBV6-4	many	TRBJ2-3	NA	CASRMGGAGDTQYF	TGTGCCAGCAGAATGGGGGGGGCCGGTGATACGCAGTATTTT
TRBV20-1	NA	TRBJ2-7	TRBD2	CSCSGVSYEQYF	TGCAGTTGTAGCGGGGTCTCCTACGAGCAGTACTTC
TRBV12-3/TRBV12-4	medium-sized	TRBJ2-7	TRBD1	CASSFVGQGHEQYF	TGTGCCAGCAGTTTCGTGGGACAGGGCCACGAGCAGTACTTC
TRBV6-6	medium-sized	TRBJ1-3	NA	CASSYSDSGNTIYF	TGTGCCAGCAGTTACTCAGATTCTGGAAACACCATATATTTT
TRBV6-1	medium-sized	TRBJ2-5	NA	CASSEGRTQYF	TGTGCCAGCAGTGAAGGCAGGACCCAGTACTTC
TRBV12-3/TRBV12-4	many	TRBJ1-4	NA	CASSSQGIREKLFF	TGTGCCAGCAGTTCCCAGGGGATTCGGGAAAAACTGTTTTTT
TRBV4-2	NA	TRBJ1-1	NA	CASSQLGQNTEAFF	TGTGCCAGCAGCCAACTCGGGCAGAACACTGAAGCTTTCTTT
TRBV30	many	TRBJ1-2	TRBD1	CAHHRDRVEANYGYTF	TGTGCCCACCACCGGGACAGGGTGGAAGCTAACTATGGCTACACCTTC
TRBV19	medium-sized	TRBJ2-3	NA	CASTSGTRGDTQYF	TGTGCCAGTACCTCTGGAACGAGGGGAGATACGCAGTATTTT
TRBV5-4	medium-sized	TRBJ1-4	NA	CASSLGRGTSATNEKLFF	TGTGCCAGCAGCTTGGGCAGAGGAACATCTGCAACTAATGAAAAACTGTTTTTT
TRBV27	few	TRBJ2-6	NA	CASSFGGHSGANVLTF	TGTGCCAGCAGTTTCGGGGGGCACTCTGGGGCCAACGTCCTGACTTTC
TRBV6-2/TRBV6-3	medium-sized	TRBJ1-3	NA	CASSYSSQVSGNTIYF	TGTGCCAGCAGTTACTCGAGCCAAGTCTCTGGAAACACCATATATTTT
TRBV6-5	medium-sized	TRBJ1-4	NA	CASSYSPTNEKLFF	TGTGCCAGCAGTTACTCTCCAACTAATGAAAAACTGTTTTTT
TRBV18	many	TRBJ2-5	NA	CASSPLQGQETQYF	TGTGCCAGCTCACCTTTGCAGGGACAAGAGACCCAGTACTTC
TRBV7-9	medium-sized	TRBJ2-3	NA	CASSLSRGPSDTQYF	TGTGCCAGCAGCCTCTCCCGAGGGCCGTCAGATACGCAGTATTTT
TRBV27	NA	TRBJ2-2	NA	CASSPARVQGTGELFF	TGTGCCAGCAGTCCCGCCCGGGTCCAGGGAACCGGGGAGCTGTTTTTT
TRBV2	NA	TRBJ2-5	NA	CASSEEEGWRETQYF	TGTGCCAGCAGTGAAGAGGAAGGGTGGCGAGAGACCCAGTACTTC
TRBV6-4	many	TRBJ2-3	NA	CATSPGPGRVSDTQYF	TGTGCCACTTCCCCGGGCCCCGGACGGGTGTCAGATACGCAGTATTTT